This T cell receptor beta chain was captured in a study of T-cell reconstitution after alpha-beta-depleted transplantation in children. Germline CDR1 reads SGHVS; CDR2 reads FQNEAQ. This CDR3 spans 16 amino acids. V lost 5 bases to trimming and J lost 2 bases, with 18 bases between them. Preparation of the TCRbeta library was carried out with unique molecular identifiers. TCRdb processed the PCR reads anew with MiXCR; each CDR3 protein has one entry. The table has approximately 800,000 distinct CDR3 sequences, about 15% seen once. The sequenced sample was PBMCs, mostly from graft donor cells, obtained 360 days after TCRalphabeta/CD19-depleted stem cell transplant. The V and J genes are TRBV7-8 and TRBJ1-2, with a possible D match to TRBD1 (6 bases). The source is a male patient aged 10-17 years who had a stem cell transplant for acute lymphoblastic leukemia, so the T cells may come from the graft donor. CDR3 in DNA: TGTGCCAGCAGCCAAGGCCCAGGGGCGCTGAACTATGGCTACACCTTC. As protein: CASSQGPGALNYGYTF.